A single sample is the source of the 21 T cell receptor beta chains below, sequenced in a study of cytomegalovirus exposure and HLA in healthy donors (dated 2017 in TCRdb). Receptor amplification or capture employed the immunoSEQ multiplex PCR assay. For the multiplex PCR, a mixture combining 60 forward primers for TCR Vbeta segments and 13 reverse primers for TCR Jbeta segments was used. Held by TCRdb, this immuneACCESS table contains in-frame sequences only and omits some clones. Under half of the omission traces to an unresolved V gene where checked; the cause of the rest is unknown. Counted in this sample were approximately 180,000 clones; about four fifths of them appeared once. The ten largest clones add up to around 5% of the sample. Sample: PBMCs. Every receptor here comes from a girl aged 5-17 years in good health and CMV-seropositive.

The V gene is TRBV5-1, the J gene TRBJ1-6; D unresolved. Trimming took 4 bases from V and 4 from J, leaving 21 bases between them. The CDR3 loop spans 18 amino acids. The germline V gene encodes CDR1 SGHRS and CDR2 YFSETQ. This CDR3 reads CASSHRDSEAAYNSPLHF. Written as DNA, the CDR3 is TGCGCCAGCAGCCATCGCGATTCCGAGGCAGCTTATAATTCACCCCTCCACTTT.

The V gene is TRBV19, the J gene TRBJ1-5, with TRBD1 identical over 7 bases. Germline CDR1 is LNHDA and CDR2 is SQIVND (reference sequence). CDR3 length equals 16 residues. Trimming cost V 3 bases and J 3 bases; bases outside gene matches: 8. For the CDR3, the DNA is TGTGCCAGTAGTATTGATAGGGGGCGCGTCAATCAGCCCCAGCATTTT. This gives the protein CASSIDRGRVNQPQHF.

J is TRBJ2-5 and V is TRBV13; 7 positions match TRBD2. This CDR3 spans 14 amino acids. CDR1 PRHDT and CDR2 FYEKMQ come from the germline V gene (reference sequence). V trimming: 3 bases; J trimming: 4 bases; junction bases outside the gene matches: 5. In nucleotides, the CDR3 is TGTGCCAGCAGCTTCGAAGCTAGCGGAGAGACCCAGTACTTC. It specifies CASSFEASGETQYF.

The chain recombines TRBV5-4 with TRBJ1-2; perhaps TRBD1 as D (6 bases). V lost 1 base and J lost 3, with 25 bases in between. Germline V gene data show CDR1 as SGHNT and CDR2 as YYREEE (reference sequence). This CDR3 spans 19 amino acids. The CDR3 spells CASSLSPRAGAGGYYGYTF. The CDR3 DNA follows: TGTGCCAGCAGCTTGAGCCCCAGGGCAGGGGCTGGGGGTTACTATGGCTACACCTTC.

The J gene is TRBJ1-5, the V gene TRBV27, with a tentative D call TRBD1 (5 bases). Germline V CDR1 and CDR2: MNHEY, SMNVEV (reference sequence). The V end was cut by 0 bases, the J end by 2 bases, with 8 bases between. The CDR3 runs 15 residues. The CDR3 region is CASSLSTGGNQPQHF. CDR3 in DNA: TGTGCCAGCAGTTTATCGACGGGGGGCAATCAGCCCCAGCATTTT.

The V call is TRBV4-1, the J call TRBJ2-2, with D unclear. The CDR3 runs 14 residues. Germline values: CDR1 MGHRA, CDR2 YSYEKL. Deletions cut 3 bases from V and 3 bases from J, with 8 bases between. CDR3 sequence: CASSHPSYTGELFF. The CDR3 DNA reads as TGCGCCAGCAGCCACCCGTCTTACACCGGGGAGCTGTTTTTT.

V gene TRBV6-5 combines with J gene TRBJ2-5; D uncertain. CDR1 is MNHEY and CDR2 is SVGAGI in the germline V gene. The V end lost 0 bases, the J end lost 5 bases, and 13 bases lay between the germline ends. This CDR3 is built from 15 residues. DNA of the CDR3: TGTGCCAGCAGTTACTCGTCTACCGCGAGGGAGACCCAGTACTTC. This sequence encodes CASSYSSTARETQYF.

The chain employs TRBV18 and TRBJ1-5; unclear D gene. The CDR3 has 15 residues. Trimming took off 6 bases at V and 4 bases at J, with 16 bases between the two ends. Germline values: CDR1 KGHSH, CDR2 LQKENI. The CDR3 reads CASSLNPGDNQPQHF. The CDR3 nucleotides are TGTGCCAGCTCTCTTAATCCAGGCGATAATCAGCCCCAGCATTTT.

This clone was seen more than once but under ten times. This chain connects TRBV5-4 to TRBJ1-1; D not resolved. V was trimmed by 4 bases and J by 1 base, leaving 8 bases between them. CDR3 length: 13 residues. The germline CDR1 and CDR2 sequences are SGHNT and YYREEE (reference sequence). The CDR3 DNA reads as TGTGCCAGCAGCCTGACAAGGAACACTGAAGCTTTCTTT. The encoded protein is CASSLTRNTEAFF.

This chain links TRBV10-2 with TRBJ1-6; D is uncertain. Germline V gene sequence: CDR1 WSHSY, CDR2 SAAADI. The CDR3 is 16 residues long. With 0 bases removed from V and 0 bases from J, the gap between germline ends came to 6 bases. The CDR3, as DNA: TGCGCCAGCAGTGAGTCGGGGAGCTCCTATAATTCACCCCTCCACTTT. Encoded protein: CASSESGSSYNSPLHF.

The gene calls are TRBV6-1 and TRBJ2-1; D gene uncertain. The CDR3 loop spans 14 amino acids. Germline V gene sequence: CDR1 MNHNS, CDR2 SASEGT. Trimming pared 4 bases from V and 6 bases from J, leaving 13 bases between. The CDR3 loop is CASSASTSRNEQFF. CDR3 coding DNA: TGTGCCAGCAGTGCTTCCACTTCTCGCAATGAGCAGTTCTTC.

The chain recombines TRBV29-1 with TRBJ2-2; maybe TRBD2 (5 bases). Trimming removed 4 bases at V and 0 bases at J, with 9 bases between. Germline V lookup: CDR1 SQVTM, CDR2 ANQGSEA. The CDR3 runs 14 residues. CDR3 residues: CSVVGRANTGELFF. CDR3 bases: TGCAGCGTTGTCGGGCGGGCGAACACCGGGGAGCTGTTTTTT.

This clone occurred once. V usage is TRBV4-1 and J usage is TRBJ1-2, with 7 bases fitting TRBD1. Germline CDR1 is MGHRA and CDR2 is YSYEKL. The CDR3 is 16 amino acids. The V segment lost 3 bases and the J segment 6 bases; nucleotides outside the gene matches: 13. CDR3 sequence reads: CASSHPRRRGPNGYTF. The CDR3 DNA is TGCGCCAGCAGCCACCCCCGGAGGAGGGGGCCTAATGGCTACACCTTC.

This chain joins TRBV15 and TRBJ1-3; TRBD1 aligns across 8 bases. V was pared by 3 bases and J by 2 bases, with 6 bases of the junction left unmatched. CDR1 is LNHNV and CDR2 is YYDKDF in the germline V gene (reference sequence). The CDR3 has 16 residues. CDR3 region: CATSSWDRPTGNTIYF. The CDR3 DNA reads as TGTGCCACCAGCAGTTGGGACAGGCCGACTGGAAACACCATATATTTT.

The chain employs TRBV6-5 and TRBJ1-2, with TRBD1 matching over 9 bases. V lost 5 bases and J lost 4; bases outside the gene matches: 8. Germline CDR1 and CDR2: MNHEY and SVGAGI. The CDR3 is made up of 15 amino acids. The CDR3 DNA follows: TGTGCCAGCAGTCGCCGTTTGGACAGGGGCTATGGCTACACCTTC. Translating gives CASSRRLDRGYGYTF.

The CDR3: CASSEDFQETQYF. CDR3 nucleotides: TGTGCCAGCAGCGAGGACTTCCAAGAGACCCAGTACTTC. This chain uses TRBV4-2 with TRBJ2-5, with D perhaps matching TRBD2 (5 bases). CDR3 length equals 13 residues. V lost 5 bases to trimming and J lost 1 base, with 8 bases between them. The germline V gene encodes CDR1 LGHNA and CDR2 YNFKEQ.

The rearrangement links TRBV27 to TRBJ2-7; maybe TRBD1 (6 bases). The V end was cut by 7 bases, the J end by 6 bases, with 19 bases between. Per the germline V gene, CDR1 is MNHEY and CDR2 is SMNVEV (reference sequence). The CDR3 has 14 residues. CDR3 amino acids: CASTSGQHLGEQYF. In DNA, the CDR3 is TGTGCCAGCACCTCCGGACAGCACCTGGGCGAGCAGTACTTC.

This sequence joins TRBV27 and TRBJ1-2, with 9 bases identical to TRBD1. CDR3 length: 15 residues. Trimming took 4 bases from V and 4 from J; bases not matched to a gene: 7. CDR1 is MNHEY, CDR2 SMNVEV, per germline (reference sequence). In nucleotides, the CDR3 is TGTGCCAGCAGTTCCACAGGGGGCGCTATCTATGGCTACACCTTC. This gives the protein CASSSTGGAIYGYTF.

The genes are TRBV19 and TRBJ2-7; no definite D call. CDR3 length equals 14 residues. V was clipped by 5 bases and J by 1 base, with 12 bases between them. Germline V gives CDR1 LNHDA, CDR2 SQIVND (reference sequence). In DNA, the CDR3 is TGTGCCAGTAGTGTATCCCGACTTTCCTACGAGCAGTACTTC. Translating it yields CASSVSRLSYEQYF.

This clone has more than one count but fewer than ten. The chain couples TRBV2 to TRBJ1-1; TRBD1 is a possible D gene (6 bases). Germline V lookup: CDR1 SNHLY, CDR2 FYNNEI. V lost 1 base and J 1 base, leaving 7 bases between the germline ends. The CDR3 is 14 amino acids. The CDR3, as DNA: TGTGCCAGCAGTGAAGGGACAGCGAACACTGAAGCTTTCTTT. The encoded protein is CASSEGTANTEAFF.

V and J are TRBV4-1 and TRBJ2-3, with D possibly being TRBD2 (5 bases). V lost 0 bases and J lost 2, with 12 bases in between. This CDR3 is 16 amino acids long. Germline assignment: CDR1 MGHRA and CDR2 YSYEKL. CDR3 loop: CASSQDLAGDTDTQYF. CDR3 sequence (DNA): TGCGCCAGCAGCCAAGACCTAGCCGGAGACACAGATACGCAGTATTTT.